This T cell receptor beta chain was observed in a study of blood T cell repertoires in COVID-19. Only in-frame clones appear in the TCRdb table, and some are missing; sequencing was by immunoSEQ multiplex PCR. The sample lists 200,000 to 250,000 clones; roughly 88% were seen once. Those enrolled in Seattle joined during active infection and were followed longitudinally afterward. The ends were cut back, 5 bases at V and 0 bases at J, with 8 bases in the middle. From germline, CDR1 is LNHDA and CDR2 SQIVND (reference sequence). The CDR3 sequence is 14 residues long. What was sequenced was peripheral blood. The gene calls are TRBV19 and TRBJ1-3, with D unclear. This TCR derives from a woman aged 25 to 39 with COVID-19, enrolled during active disease. CDR3 region: CASSAQSSGNTIYF. The DNA of the CDR3 is TGTGCCAGTAGTGCACAGAGCTCTGGAAACACCATATATTTT.